This T cell receptor beta chain comes out of a study of HIV-infected children after antiretroviral therapy interruption. The TCR library was built from RNA with a 3' RACE protocol and unique molecular identifiers. TCRdb reprocessed the 3' RACE reads with MiXCR, giving one entry per CDR3 protein. The data contain some 90,000 distinct CDR3 sequences, approximately 6.9% of them seen just once; the ten biggest clones take up 0.85% to 1.3%. Described treatment: PENTA 11 planned treatment interruption arm or continuous ART arm. This clonotype was picked up many times. This CDR3 contains 18 residues. J is TRBJ2-7 and V is TRBV21-1; TRBD2, the table's D call, was not compared with the DNA. TRBV21-1 is recorded as a pseudogene. Sequenced here: CD45RA+ CD4+ T cells from PBMCs, pooled from several time points, sampled from a donor given antiretroviral therapy, either interrupted or continuous. The subset was: naive CD4+ CD45RA+ CD45RO- T cells. The clonotype originates from a pool of human donors with HIV. The CDR3 spells CASSKRPLPEGISYEQYF. The CDR3, as DNA: TGTGCCAGCAGCAAAAGACCCCTCCCCGAGGGCATTTCCTACGAGCAGTACTTC.